Each of the 30 T cell receptor beta chains below was sequenced from the same sample in a study of post-analysis software for immune sequencing data. Findings and caveats of the study: The five TRBV segments detected at higher frequency in patients than in controls included TRBV5-6, TRBV5-1 and TRBV20-1.

These receptors' antigens are unknown. Every TCR beta cDNA library bore unique molecular identifiers. TCRdb processed the PCR reads anew with MiXCR; each CDR3 protein has one entry. Of approximately 630,000 distinct CDR3 sequences listed, 55% to 60% were seen once; the top ten hold around 11%. Sequencing was performed on blood. The source is a girl aged 2 to 10 with multiple sclerosis.

This rearrangement joins TRBV7-9 to TRBJ2-1, with 10 bases identical to TRBD1. Germline V gives CDR1 SEHNR, CDR2 FQNEAQ (reference sequence). Germline trimming cut 3 bases from V and 8 bases from J; bases unmatched to any gene: 7. The CDR3 is 15 amino acids. The CDR3 sequence: CASSFGQGGVDEQFF. In nucleotides, the CDR3 is TGTGCCAGCAGCTTCGGACAGGGGGGGGTCGATGAGCAGTTCTTC.

The chain employs TRBV27 and TRBJ1-2; possible D gene TRBD1, 5 bases. The CDR3 runs 13 residues. Germline loops: CDR1 MNHEY, CDR2 SMNVEV (reference sequence). The ends were cut back, 5 bases at V and 6 bases at J, with 13 bases in the middle. CDR3 nucleotide sequence: TGTGCCAGCAGTATGACAGCGTCCCATGGCTACACCTTC. Amino acid sequence: CASSMTASHGYTF.

This chain joins TRBV4-1 and TRBJ2-7; D is ambiguous. The CDR3 runs 16 residues. Germline-derived CDR1 and CDR2 are MGHRA and YSYEKL. With 0 bases removed from V and 0 bases from J, the gap between germline ends came to 12 bases. CDR3 in DNA: TGCGCCAGCAGCCAAGATCCTGGCGTGAGCTCCTACGAGCAGTACTTC. Protein: CASSQDPGVSSYEQYF.

This chain joins TRBV12-3 or TRBV12-4 and TRBJ2-2; tentative D call: TRBD1 (6 bases). This CDR3 comprises 15 residues. The V gene lost 3 bases and the J gene lost 0 bases, with 8 bases spanning the gap. CDR3 nucleotides: TGTGCCAGCAGTTTTGGACAGCCGAACACCGGGGAGCTGTTTTTT. It is translated as CASSFGQPNTGELFF.

This clonotype was detected only a few times. The rearrangement joins TRBV29-1 to TRBJ2-1, with D perhaps assigned TRBD1 or TRBD2 (5 bases each). V lost 4 bases and J lost 2, with 9 bases in between. Germline loops: CDR1 SQVTM, CDR2 ANQGSEA. This CDR3 spans 13 amino acids. The CDR3 bases are TGCAGCGTTGTCCGGGGCACCTACAATGAGCAGTTCTTC. As protein: CSVVRGTYNEQFF.

CDR3 residues: CASKDEVGGQFTDTQYF. DNA for the CDR3: TGTGCCAGCAAGGATGAAGTGGGGGGACAGTTCACAGATACGCAGTATTTT. V gene TRBV6-1 combines with J gene TRBJ2-3; TRBD1 might be the D (7 bases). CDR1 MNHNS and CDR2 SASEGT come from the germline V gene. Trimming left V 7 bases short and J 2 bases short, with 22 bases between. This CDR3 is 17 amino acids long.

The chain recombines TRBV10-2 with TRBJ2-3, with 8 bases identical to TRBD1. The CDR3 sequence is 14 residues long. Germline lookup yields CDR1 WSHSY and CDR2 SAAADI. Trimming removed 5 bases from V and 10 bases from J; junction bases left unmatched: 11. For the CDR3, the DNA is TGCGCCAGCAGTCAACCTGGGGACAGGCGAGCGCAGTATTTT. It specifies CASSQPGDRRAQYF.

This chain joins TRBV29-1 and TRBJ2-5, with D perhaps TRBD1 or TRBD2 (5 bases each). The V gene's germline CDR1 is SQVTM and CDR2 ANQGSEA. V lost 3 bases and J lost 7, with 12 bases in between. The CDR3 sequence is 12 residues long. The CDR3 DNA is TGCAGCGTTGAGAGGGGTCAGGGGACCCAGTACTTC. It codes for CSVERGQGTQYF.

This chain joins TRBV7-2 and TRBJ2-5; 10 nucleotides match TRBD2. CDR1 and CDR2 from the germline V gene are SGHTA and FQGNSA. J gave up 2 bases and V 2 bases, and 8 bases lay outside the gene matches. The CDR3 length is 17 residues. As DNA, the CDR3 is TGTGCCAGCAGCTTATGGGGTAGCGGGGGGTCACAAGAGACCCAGTACTTC. It specifies CASSLWGSGGSQETQYF.

In this sample, this clonotype turned up a few times. V is TRBV5-1 and J is TRBJ2-3; 8 bases map to TRBD2. In germline, CDR1 is SGHRS, CDR2 YFSETQ. V lost 4 bases, J lost 4 bases, and 14 bases stayed unmatched. The length of the CDR3 is 17 residues. CDR3 sequence: CASSTGKLAVEPDTQYF. For the CDR3, the DNA is TGCGCCAGCAGCACCGGGAAACTAGCGGTGGAACCAGATACGCAGTATTTT.

V usage is TRBV29-1 and J usage is TRBJ2-1, with TRBD2 as a possible D gene (6 bases). There are 14 residues in the CDR3. V lost 6 bases, J lost 5 bases, and 17 bases lay in between. The germline gives CDR1 SQVTM, CDR2 ANQGSEA. CDR3 nucleotide sequence: TGCAGCGTGCCCGGGACTGCCACCAACAATGAGCAGTTCTTC. Translation: CSVPGTATNNEQFF.

In this sample, this clonotype turned up a few times. V usage is TRBV29-1 and J usage is TRBJ2-5; 7 positions agree with TRBD1. The CDR3 sequence is 14 residues long. Germline values: CDR1 SQVTM, CDR2 ANQGSEA. The V gene end was trimmed by 1 base and the J gene end by 3 bases; junction bases not matched to a gene: 5. In DNA form, the CDR3 reads TGCAGCGTTGAAGGTCCGGGACAGAAAGAGACCCAGTACTTC. It specifies CSVEGPGQKETQYF.

For this clonotype: A read error is likely, as this CDR3 ends without the conserved phenylalanine or tryptophan. The J gene is TRBJ2-1, the V gene TRBV9, with unresolved D. The germline gives CDR1 SGDLS, CDR2 YYNGEE. Trimming stripped 4 bases from V and 0 bases from J, with 5 bases between. CDR3 length: 13 amino acids. CDR3 amino acids: CASSRVSYNEQFV. CDR3 nucleotides: TGTGCCAGCAGCAGGGTCTCCTACAATGAGCAGTTCGTC.

This clonotype was observed a few times. This chain joins TRBV6-1 and TRBJ1-2; D might be TRBD1 (6 bases). The CDR3 spans 14 residues. Germline-derived CDR1 and CDR2 are MNHNS and SASEGT. Trimming pared 3 bases from V and 2 bases from J, leaving 10 bases between. CDR3 bases: TGTGCCAGCAGTGAGGACAGACGGAACTATGGCTACACCTTC. Translating gives CASSEDRRNYGYTF.

The chain carries TRBV5-1 and TRBJ2-5, with 14 bases lining up with TRBD2. The V and J ends lost 3 bases and 11 bases, in that order; junction bases with no gene match: 18. The germline V gene has CDR1 SGHRS and CDR2 YFSETQ. The CDR3 runs to 18 residues. CDR3 in amino acids: CASSSTGTSGGSYNEQYF. As DNA, the CDR3 is TGCGCCAGCAGCTCAACCGGGACTAGCGGGGGCTCCTACAATGAGCAGTACTTC.

This clonotype was counted a single time. J is TRBJ2-1 and V is TRBV27; 7 bases line up with TRBD2. After removal of 3 bases from V and 4 bases from J, the junction contained 12 bases not matched to a gene. This CDR3 has 17 residues. Germline CDR1 and CDR2: MNHEY and SMNVEV (reference sequence). CDR3 nucleotide sequence: TGTGCCAGCAGTTTCAGTCGTAAGCGGGATGCATACAATGAGCAGTTCTTC. It specifies CASSFSRKRDAYNEQFF.

This clonotype turned up a few times. The rearrangement links TRBV29-1 to TRBJ2-4, with D hard to call. Trimming left V 7 bases short and J 0 bases short, with 10 bases between. Germline V lookup: CDR1 SQVTM, CDR2 ANQGSEA. CDR3 length: 13 residues. The CDR3 bases are TGCAGCGGGACGGATCTAGCCAAAAACATTCAGTACTTC. This gives the protein CSGTDLAKNIQYF.

This clonotype was counted only a few times. This sequence joins TRBV9 and TRBJ2-1, with 11 bases identical to TRBD2. This CDR3 is 15 amino acids long. CDR1 and CDR2 (germline): SGDLS, YYNGEE. V lost 0 bases and J lost 8; bases outside the gene matches: 4. The CDR3: CASSVVSSGRYEQFF. CDR3 bases: TGTGCCAGCAGCGTAGTGTCTAGCGGGAGGTATGAGCAGTTCTTC.

As for this clonotype: An end of the junction does not agree with germline; a read error may underlie this. J is TRBJ2-3 and V is TRBV20-1; 8 nucleotides align to TRBD2. CDR1 and CDR2 from the germline V gene are DFQATT and SNEGSKA (reference sequence). The CDR3 runs to 15 residues. CDR3 DNA sequence: TGCATTGCTTTACGGGGGGGAACTAGCACAGATACGCAGTATTTT. Translating gives CIALRGGTSTDTQYF.

This chain joins TRBV9 and TRBJ1-1; 9 nucleotides match TRBD1. Germline V gives CDR1 SGDLS, CDR2 YYNGEE. V dropped 4 bases and J dropped 8; count of bases not matched to a gene: 12. CDR3 size: 15 residues. The CDR3 nucleotides read TGTGCCAGCAGCCCTCGGACAGGGGAAATAACGGAAGCTTTCTTT. Translated: CASSPRTGEITEAFF.

The chain links TRBV24-1 to TRBJ2-1; D possibly matches TRBD1 or TRBD2 (5 bases each). From germline, CDR1 is KGHDR and CDR2 SFDVKD. Trimming stripped 9 bases from V and 4 bases from J, with 15 bases between. The CDR3 loop spans 14 amino acids. The CDR3 loop reads CATAPLEGYNEQFF. CDR3 nucleotides: TGTGCCACCGCACCCCTCGAGGGGTACAATGAGCAGTTCTTC.

This clonotype was seen a single time. The rearrangement joins TRBV5-1 to TRBJ2-1; no definite D call. The length of the CDR3 is 16 residues. The germline gives CDR1 SGHRS, CDR2 YFSETQ. Trimming cost V 5 bases and J 8 bases, with 23 bases left between them. CDR3 loop: CASRLRPGDTIDEQFF. The CDR3 bases are TGCGCCAGCAGACTTAGACCGGGTGACACAATCGATGAGCAGTTCTTC.

This clonotype has only a few counts. The CDR3: CASSLNQGYTEAFF. The CDR3 DNA sequence: TGTGCCAGCAGTTTAAATCAGGGGTACACTGAAGCTTTCTTT. This rearrangement joins TRBV12-3 or TRBV12-4 to TRBJ1-1, with D perhaps matching TRBD1 (6 bases). Trimming removed 2 bases from V and 3 bases from J, with 10 bases in between. The CDR3 runs to 14 residues.

This clonotype was seen a few times. V and J are TRBV7-7 and TRBJ2-1; unclear D gene. V was shortened by 1 base and J by 6 bases, with 10 bases between the two germline ends. There are 14 residues in the CDR3. Germline CDR1 is SSHAT and CDR2 is FNYEAQ (reference sequence). The CDR3 reads CASSLGGQPNEQFF. In DNA form, the CDR3 reads TGTGCCAGCAGCTTAGGGGGTCAGCCCAATGAGCAGTTCTTC.

This sequence joins TRBV7-9 and TRBJ2-5; D gene ambiguous. The V end lost 3 bases, the J end lost 0 bases, and 5 bases lay between the germline ends. This CDR3 has 13 amino acids. Germline V gene sequence: CDR1 SEHNR, CDR2 FQNEAQ (reference sequence). The CDR3 loop reads CASSFIYQETQYF. The CDR3 bases are TGTGCCAGCAGCTTCATCTACCAAGAGACCCAGTACTTC.

The V call is TRBV6-6, the J call TRBJ2-1; 12 bases align to TRBD2. The V gene end was trimmed by 4 bases and the J gene end by 4 bases; junction bases not matched to a gene: 5. The V gene's germline CDR1 is MNHNY and CDR2 SVGAGI (reference sequence). There are 16 residues in the CDR3. CDR3 region: CASSLLAGGFYNEQFF. For the CDR3, the DNA is TGTGCCAGCAGTTTACTAGCGGGGGGATTTTACAATGAGCAGTTCTTC.

V gene TRBV5-1 combines with J gene TRBJ2-3; 9 bases line up with TRBD1. There are 16 residues in the CDR3. The germline V gene has CDR1 SGHRS and CDR2 YFSETQ. The ends lost 2 bases at V and 0 bases at J; junction bases unmatched: 4. CDR3 sequence (DNA): TGCGCCAGCAGCTTAGAGGGACAGGGAAGCACAGATACGCAGTATTTT. The encoded protein is CASSLEGQGSTDTQYF.

V is TRBV19 and J is TRBJ2-3; 7 nucleotides agree with TRBD1. This CDR3 is built from 17 residues. V was pared by 0 bases and J by 4 bases, with 10 bases of the junction left unmatched. Germline V lookup: CDR1 LNHDA, CDR2 SQIVND (reference sequence). CDR3 coding DNA: TGTGCCAGTAGTATAGAGACCCCTACAGGGGTCGCAGATACGCAGTATTTT. It is translated as CASSIETPTGVADTQYF.

The chain carries TRBV20-1 and TRBJ2-3; no reliable D call. The CDR3 spans 14 residues. In germline, CDR1 is DFQATT, CDR2 SNEGSKA (reference sequence). With 5 bases removed from V and 3 bases from J, the gap between germline ends came to 15 bases. The CDR3 protein is CSAPPGPTTDTQYF. The CDR3 bases are TGCAGTGCTCCACCCGGGCCCACTACAGATACGCAGTATTTT.

This chain joins TRBV6-1 and TRBJ2-5; 9 positions match TRBD1. The trim removed 8 bases at V and 0 bases at J, leaving 4 bases unmatched. Per the germline V gene, CDR1 is MNHNS and CDR2 is SASEGT. This CDR3 comprises 14 residues. The CDR3 sequence is CASGTGFYQETQYF. The CDR3 DNA reads TGTGCCAGCGGGACAGGGTTTTACCAAGAGACCCAGTACTTC.